The TCR beta chain described here comes from a study of blood T cell repertoires in COVID-19. Study-wide background: Samples representing acute and convalescent COVID-19 were sourced from the United States, Italy and Spain. T cells, B-cell-depleted T cells, or PBMCs provided the cDNA or gDNA that served as material.

The ends lost 0 bases at V and 6 bases at J; junction bases unmatched: 7. The CDR3 consists of 16 residues. Germline V lookup: CDR1 LGHNA, CDR2 YSLEER. In the authors' methods: Estimation of nucleated cell counts was performed using reference gene primer amplification. The protocol was immunoSEQ multiplex PCR, while the TCRdb copy is restricted to in-frame clones and leaves out a portion. The V and J calls and clone size were taken over from that table, and D and trimming were inferred from the DNA. The sample carries about 260,000 clones, about four fifths recorded once. Sequencing used peripheral blood. V is TRBV4-3 and J is TRBJ2-7; 11 nucleotides line up with TRBD1. This clonotype originated in a woman aged 50 to 60 who had recovered from COVID-19. The CDR3 DNA is TGCGCCAGCAGCCAAGATGAGGGACAGGGGGTCGGCGAGCAGTACTTC. Translating gives CASSQDEGQGVGEQYF.